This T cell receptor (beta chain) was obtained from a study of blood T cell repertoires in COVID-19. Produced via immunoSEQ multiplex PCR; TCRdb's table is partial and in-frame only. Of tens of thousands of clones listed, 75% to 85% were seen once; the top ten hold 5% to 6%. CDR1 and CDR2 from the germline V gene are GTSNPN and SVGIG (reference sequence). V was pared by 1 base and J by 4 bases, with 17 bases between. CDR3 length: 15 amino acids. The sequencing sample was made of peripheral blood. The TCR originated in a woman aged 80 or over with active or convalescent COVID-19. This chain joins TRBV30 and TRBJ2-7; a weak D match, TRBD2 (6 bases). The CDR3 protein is CAWSGDGGSGYEQYF. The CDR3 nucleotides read TGTGCCTGGAGTGGGGACGGAGGGTCGGGTTACGAGCAGTACTTC.